Listed here is a single TCR beta chain. These data belong to a study of blood T cell repertoires in COVID-19. Study-wide context: Both acute and convalescent COVID-19 samples were obtained from the United States, Italy and Spain.

The CDR3 is 17 amino acids. V shed 3 bases, J shed 5 bases, and the junction held 11 bases outside the gene matches. From germline, CDR1 is SGHVS and CDR2 FQNEAQ. Study processing details: Cell counts per sample came from amplifying reference gene primers. Repertoires were generated with immunoSEQ multiplex PCR, while TCRdb's copy carries only in-frame clones and drops some. V, J and clone size reflect that table, while D and trimming were determined from the DNA. The data contain about 93,000 clones, about nine tenths of them singletons. The sequence derives from a human donor with active COVID-19. The donor label of this sample is uncertain. Sequenced sample: peripheral blood. The chain couples TRBV7-8 to TRBJ2-5; 11 bases line up with TRBD2. The CDR3 sequence is CASSLKGLAAAVETQYF. For the CDR3, the DNA is TGTGCCAGCAGCTTGAAGGGACTAGCGGCGGCAGTGGAGACCCAGTACTTC.